The sequence of this TCR beta chain was determined in a study of T and B cells in COVID-19 patients. Study-wide context: Active-infection patients were older, median about 70 years, than recovered patients, median around 34 years.

Multiplex PCR with BIOMED2 TRB-A/B primer pools amplified TRB rearrangements. MiXCR, run by TCRdb on the multiplex PCR reads, gives a single entry per CDR3 protein. Here the sample spans over 10,000 distinct CDR3 sequences, 25% to 30% being singletons. This clonotype was seen more than once but under ten times. Each TRB amplification used about 230-550 ng of genomic DNA from blood. The receptor was isolated from a human donor who had recovered from COVID-19. The sample was blood.

This CDR3 reads CASSSETDSYEQYF. The DNA for the CDR3 is TGTGCCAGCAGCTCAGAGACCGACAGCTACGAGCAGTACTTC. The rearrangement links TRBV7-9 to TRBJ2-7, with a possible D match to TRBD1 (5 bases). The V end was cut by 4 bases, the J end by 3 bases, with 13 bases between. The CDR3 extends over 14 amino acids. Per germline, CDR1 SEHNR and CDR2 FQNEAQ (reference sequence). Combining the CDR3 with reference TRBV7-9 and TRBJ2-7 gives the whole variable domain DTGVSQNPRHKITKRGQNVTFRCDPISEHNRLYWYRQTLGQGPEFLTYFQNEAQLEKSRLLSDRFSAERPKGSFSTLEIQRTEQGDSAMYLCASSSETDSYEQYFGPGTRLTVT.